These 29 T cell receptor beta chains came from one sample sequenced in a study of CD8 T cells in ankylosing spondylitis. These receptors' antigens are unknown. Study-level results: What seemed typical of ankylosing spondylitis blood was a TCR beta motif built from about 8 highly homologous variants.

Each CDR3 protein gets one entry after TCRdb re-called the 5' RACE reads with MiXCR. The sample lists approximately 540,000 distinct CDR3 sequences, roughly 13% seen once, with around 6.8% in the top ten. What was sequenced was blood, either unsorted or a sorted T cell fraction (not recorded which). These receptors were collected from a male donor with ankylosing spondylitis.

This sequence joins TRBV12-3 or TRBV12-4 and TRBJ1-4, with TRBD1 identical over 9 bases. CDR3 length equals 14 residues. The V gene end was trimmed by 8 bases and the J gene end by 8 bases; junction bases not matched to a gene: 9. The CDR3 reads CASGRQGVSEKLFF. The CDR3 coding sequence is TGTGCCAGCGGACGACAGGGGGTCAGCGAAAAACTGTTTTTT.

The V and J genes are TRBV5-4 and TRBJ2-3; the D is unclear. CDR3 length equals 13 residues. Germline loops: CDR1 SGHNT, CDR2 YYREEE (reference sequence). Trimming took off 4 bases at V and 4 bases at J, with 10 bases between the two ends. CDR3 protein: CASSLLMADTQYF. The DNA for the CDR3 is TGTGCCAGCAGCCTACTAATGGCAGATACGCAGTATTTT. Supplemented by reference TRBV5-4 and TRBJ2-3, the full variable domain reads ETGVTQSPTHLIKTRGQQVTLRCSSQSGHNTVSWYQQALGQGPQFIFQYYREEENGRGNFPPRFSGLQFPNYSSELNVNALELDDSALYLCASSLLMADTQYFGPGTRLTVL.

This clonotype showed up many times. The V call is TRBV14, the J call TRBJ2-1, with D possibly matching TRBD2 (6 bases). The germline gives CDR1 SGHDN, CDR2 FVKESK. There are 14 residues in the CDR3. Trimming left V 1 base short and J 7 bases short, with 11 bases between. The CDR3 is CASSQGLASNEQFF. Written as DNA, the CDR3 is TGTGCCAGCAGCCAAGGGCTAGCGTCTAATGAGCAGTTCTTC. Full variable domain (rest looked up from reference TRBV14 and TRBJ2-1): EAGVTQFPSHSVIEKGQTVTLRCDPISGHDNLYWYRRVMGKEIKFLLHFVKESKQDESGMPNNRFLAERTGGTYSTLKVQPAELEDSGVYFCASSQGLASNEQFFGPGTRLTVL.

The chain links TRBV6-5 to TRBJ1-2; 7 bases are shared with TRBD1. CDR1 is MNHEY, CDR2 SVGAGI, per germline. V lost 2 bases, J lost 2 bases, and 5 bases stayed unmatched. This CDR3 is built from 15 residues. CDR3: CASSYGQGVNYGYTF. Here the CDR3 DNA reads TGTGCCAGCAGTTACGGGCAGGGGGTGAACTATGGCTACACCTTC.

This clonotype appeared many times. The chain combines TRBV20-1 with TRBJ2-1; 7 nucleotides line up with TRBD2. The CDR3 sequence is 17 residues long. Germline CDR1 and CDR2: DFQATT and SNEGSKA (reference sequence). The V gene end was trimmed by 3 bases and the J gene end by 5 bases; junction bases not matched to a gene: 16. DNA of the CDR3: TGCAGTGCTAGGGGGGGTATCGCGGGAGTAGGGAACAATGAGCAGTTCTTC. It is translated as CSARGGIAGVGNNEQFF.

V gene TRBV9 combines with J gene TRBJ1-3; 7 bases align to TRBD1. Unmatched junction bases numbered 10, after V lost 4 bases and J lost 0 bases. Per the germline V gene, CDR1 is SGDLS and CDR2 is YYNGEE. The CDR3 extends over 17 amino acids. This CDR3 is CASSTATDRSSGNTIYF. CDR3 DNA sequence: TGTGCCAGCAGCACCGCTACGGACAGGTCCTCTGGAAACACCATATATTTT.

The sample holds a few counts of this clonotype. The gene calls are TRBV2 and TRBJ2-5; D remains ambiguous. Germline V gene sequence: CDR1 SNHLY, CDR2 FYNNEI. The ends were cut back, 8 bases at V and 3 bases at J, with 7 bases in the middle. This CDR3 comprises 11 residues. The CDR3, as DNA: TGTGCCAGCGGGCCCGAAGAGACCCAGTACTTC. Translation gives CASGPEETQYF.

J is TRBJ2-2 and V is TRBV7-8; 10 bases match TRBD1. The CDR3 has 14 amino acids. With 8 bases clipped from V and 0 bases from J, the junction kept 0 bases outside the gene matches. Germline CDR1 and CDR2: SGHVS and FQNEAQ. The CDR3 DNA is TGTGCCAGCGGACAGGGGGCGAACACCGGGGAGCTGTTTTTT. This encodes CASGQGANTGELFF.

In this sample, this clonotype turned up a few times. The genes are TRBV5-1 and TRBJ2-7; possibly TRBD1 for D (5 bases). This CDR3 contains 13 residues. Germline V gene data show CDR1 as SGHRS and CDR2 as YFSETQ. V gave up 4 bases and J gave up 1 base, with 9 bases separating them. The CDR3 coding sequence is TGCGCCAGCAGCCCCGACAGTTCCTACGAGCAGTACGTC. It is translated as CASSPDSSYEQYV.

The chain is built from TRBV28 and TRBJ2-5, with D hard to call. V shed 6 bases and J shed 4 bases, with 12 bases lying between them. Per germline, CDR1 MDHEN and CDR2 SYDVKM. CDR3 size: 13 residues. The CDR3 sequence is CASSLTNAETQYF. The DNA for the CDR3 is TGTGCCAGCAGCTTGACGAATGCAGAGACCCAGTACTTC. The variable domain in full, completed from reference TRBV28 and TRBJ2-5, reads DVKVTQSSRYLVKRTGEKVFLECVQDMDHENMFWYRQDPGLGLRLIYFSYDVKMKEKGDIPEGYSVSREKKERFSLILESASTNQTSMYLCASSLTNAETQYFGPGTRLLVL.

There are many counts of this clonotype. This chain uses TRBV14 with TRBJ2-1; possible D gene TRBD2, 6 bases. The V end lost 2 bases, the J end lost 2 bases, and 19 bases lay between the germline ends. Germline V gene sequence: CDR1 SGHDN, CDR2 FVKESK. The CDR3 covers 18 residues. CDR3 sequence reads: CASSQPGWSGHPYNEQFF. The CDR3 coding sequence is TGTGCCAGCAGCCAACCGGGATGGAGCGGGCACCCCTACAATGAGCAGTTCTTC.

This clonotype was seen repeatedly, ten times or more. The V gene is TRBV7-9, the J gene TRBJ1-3; 8 bases align to TRBD1. The J segment lost 5 bases and the V segment lost 1 base, leaving 4 bases of the junction unmatched. This CDR3 contains 15 residues. Germline CDR1 SEHNR, CDR2 FQNEAQ (reference sequence). CDR3 DNA: TGTGCCAGCAGCTTAGGAGACAGGGGACGAAACACCATATATTTT. Protein product: CASSLGDRGRNTIYF. Based on the CDR3 plus reference TRBV7-9 and TRBJ1-3, the full variable domain is DTGVSQNPRHKITKRGQNVTFRCDPISEHNRLYWYRQTLGQGPEFLTYFQNEAQLEKSRLLSDRFSAERPKGSFSTLEIQRTEQGDSAMYLCASSLGDRGRNTIYFGEGSWLTVV.

There are many counts of this clonotype. This chain links TRBV5-1 with TRBJ2-2, with a possible D match to TRBD2 (5 bases). The V end was cut by 4 bases, the J end by 6 bases, with 16 bases between. There are 15 residues in the CDR3. The germline V gene encodes CDR1 SGHRS and CDR2 YFSETQ. CDR3 residues: CASSAQRGSSGELFF. DNA for the CDR3: TGCGCCAGCAGCGCCCAACGGGGTTCCTCCGGGGAGCTGTTTTTT.

The CDR3 nucleotides are TGTGCCAGCAGCTTGGATTCTCGGAACACTGAAGCTTTCTTT. Translating it yields CASSLDSRNTEAFF. The chain links TRBV11-2 to TRBJ1-1; D not certain. CDR3 length: 14 amino acids. V was shortened by 3 bases and J by 1 base, with 9 bases between the two germline ends. Germline loops: CDR1 SGHAT, CDR2 FQNNGV.

This clonotype was picked up a small number of times. The chain has TRBV7-2 and TRBJ1-1, with TRBD1 identical over 8 bases. CDR3 length: 16 residues. V dropped 3 bases and J dropped 1; count of bases not matched to a gene: 7. Germline values: CDR1 SGHTA, CDR2 FQGNSA. CDR3 nucleotides: TGTGCCAGCAGCTTGAAGCAGGGGGCCCCGAACACTGAAGCTTTCTTT. Translated: CASSLKQGAPNTEAFF. Combining the CDR3 with reference TRBV7-2 and TRBJ1-1 gives the whole variable domain GAGVSQSPSNKVTEKGKDVELRCDPISGHTALYWYRQSLGQGLEFLIYFQGNSAPDKSGLPSDRFSAERTGGSVSTLTIQRTQQEDSAVYLCASSLKQGAPNTEAFFGQGTRLTVV.

This clonotype was observed a few times. The rearrangement uses TRBV14 and TRBJ2-7; D may be TRBD1 (6 bases). The length of the CDR3 is 18 residues. V was pared by 0 bases and J by 0 bases, with 18 bases between. Germline loops: CDR1 SGHDN, CDR2 FVKESK. For the CDR3, the DNA is TGTGCCAGCAGCCAAGATCTGCAGGGTAGGGGGACCTCCTACGAGCAGTACTTC. Its translation: CASSQDLQGRGTSYEQYF.

There are many counts of this clonotype. The chain recombines TRBV20-1 with TRBJ2-2; weak D call: TRBD1 (6 bases). This CDR3 is 13 amino acids long. The V gene's germline CDR1 is DFQATT and CDR2 SNEGSKA (reference sequence). Trimming stripped 7 bases from V and 4 bases from J, with 13 bases between. CDR3 region: CSVRGMSTGELFF. The CDR3 DNA reads TGCAGTGTCAGGGGAATGAGCACCGGGGAGCTGTTTTTT.

This clonotype has a handful of counts. The V call is TRBV7-9, the J call TRBJ1-2; D not certain. V lost 11 bases and J 4 bases, leaving 11 bases between the germline ends. The CDR3 has 11 residues. Germline-derived CDR1 and CDR2 are SEHNR and FQNEAQ (reference sequence). CDR3 residues: CAGTNSYGYTF. In DNA, the CDR3 is TGTGCCGGCACTAATTCCTATGGCTACACCTTC.

Many counts were recorded for this clonotype. The chain couples TRBV2 to TRBJ2-4; 8 bases are a match to TRBD2. CDR1 SNHLY and CDR2 FYNNEI come from the germline V gene. The J segment lost 2 bases and the V segment lost 0 bases, leaving 12 bases of the junction unmatched. The CDR3 loop spans 19 amino acids. CDR3 sequence (DNA): TGTGCCAGCAGTGAAGCGCCCCCCGGGGGGGCCGGGACCAAAAACATTCAGTACTTC. Its translation is CASSEAPPGGAGTKNIQYF.

This clonotype was picked up a small number of times. This chain connects TRBV15 to TRBJ2-7; D remains unclear. Trimming took off 0 bases at V and 0 bases at J, with 6 bases between the two ends. This CDR3 has 14 residues. Germline values: CDR1 LNHNV, CDR2 YYDKDF (reference sequence). The CDR3 bases are TGTGCCACCAGCAGAGAGGGCGGCTCCTACGAGCAGTACTTC. This codes for CATSREGGSYEQYF.

This clonotype was seen a handful of times. The chain couples TRBV3-1 to TRBJ2-1, with D unclear. The CDR3 length is 14 residues. The V gene's germline CDR1 is LGHDT and CDR2 YNNKEL (reference sequence). Trimming stripped 0 bases from V and 12 bases from J, with 15 bases between. Written as DNA, the CDR3 is TGTGCCAGCAGCCAAGAGAGGACCCCAGTTTCGCAGTTCTTC. Translated, it gives CASSQERTPVSQFF.

The chain employs TRBV12-3 or TRBV12-4 and TRBJ1-3; the D is unclear. There are 15 residues in the CDR3. Between the trimmed V and J ends, which lost 5 bases and 0 bases, there was a span of 11 bases. CDR3 sequence: CASSQHQSSGNTIYF. The DNA of the CDR3 is TGTGCCAGCAGTCAACACCAGAGCTCTGGAAACACCATATATTTT.

V is TRBV29-1 and J is TRBJ1-2; no clear D. There are 12 residues in the CDR3. Trimming shortened V by 0 bases and J by 8 bases, and 10 bases separated the two germline ends. The germline V gene encodes CDR1 SQVTM and CDR2 ANQGSEA. CDR3 coding DNA: TGCAGCGTTGAAGACATCCAAGCCGGCTACACCTTC. Translation gives CSVEDIQAGYTF.

V is TRBV11-2 and J is TRBJ2-1; 14 bases map to TRBD2. With 5 bases clipped from V and 0 bases from J, the junction kept 6 bases outside the gene matches. Germline-derived CDR1 and CDR2 are SGHAT and FQNNGV. There are 18 residues in the CDR3. The CDR3 nucleotides read TGTGCCAGCAGCCCGGGACTAGCGGGAGCGGGCTCCTACAATGAGCAGTTCTTC. Translation: CASSPGLAGAGSYNEQFF.

The rearrangement uses TRBV2 and TRBJ1-1, with 9 bases fitting TRBD1. In germline, CDR1 is SNHLY, CDR2 FYNNEI. V trimming: 6 bases; J trimming: 3 bases; junction bases outside the gene matches: 5. There are 14 residues in the CDR3. The CDR3 loop reads CASSRRQGDTEAFF. The DNA of the CDR3 is TGTGCCAGCAGCAGACGACAGGGGGACACTGAAGCTTTCTTT.

The chain joins TRBV5-6 to TRBJ2-1; tentatively, D is TRBD1 (5 bases). V gave up 0 bases and J gave up 3 bases, with 13 bases separating them. CDR1 SGHDT and CDR2 YYEEEE come from the germline V gene. The CDR3 sequence is 16 residues long. CDR3: CASSLAGAQNYNEQFF. The CDR3 nucleotides are TGTGCCAGCAGCTTGGCTGGGGCGCAAAACTACAATGAGCAGTTCTTC.

This clonotype was observed at least ten times. CDR3 loop: CSARDGHRPLDTQYF. The CDR3 nucleotides are TGCAGTGCTAGAGACGGACACCGTCCGTTAGATACGCAGTATTTT. The chain employs TRBV20-1 and TRBJ2-3; TRBD1 is a possible D gene (5 bases). Germline assignment: CDR1 DFQATT and CDR2 SNEGSKA (reference sequence). V dropped 0 bases and J dropped 5 bases, with 15 bases sitting between them. CDR3 length: 15 residues.

The chain uses TRBV5-1 and TRBJ1-2; 8 nucleotides align to TRBD1. This CDR3 has 14 amino acids. Germline-derived CDR1 and CDR2 are SGHRS and YFSETQ. The V segment lost 5 bases and the J segment 3 bases; nucleotides outside the gene matches: 6. The CDR3 is CASSRTGSDYGYTF. The CDR3 DNA reads as TGCGCCAGCAGTCGGACAGGGAGCGACTATGGCTACACCTTC. The whole variable domain, remainder taken from reference TRBV5-1 and TRBJ1-2, is KAGVTQTPRYLIKTRGQQVTLSCSPISGHRSVSWYQQTPGQGLQFLFEYFSETQRNKGNFPGRFSGRQFSNSRSEMNVSTLELGDSALYLCASSRTGSDYGYTFGSGTRLTVV.

The rearrangement uses TRBV3-1 and TRBJ2-7; D gene unclear. The germline V gene has CDR1 LGHDT and CDR2 YNNKEL (reference sequence). Trimming left V 0 bases short and J 1 base short, with 7 bases between. There are 14 residues in the CDR3. This chain's CDR3 is CASSQELLSYEQYV. As DNA, the CDR3 is TGTGCCAGCAGCCAAGAACTCCTTTCCTACGAGCAGTACGTC.